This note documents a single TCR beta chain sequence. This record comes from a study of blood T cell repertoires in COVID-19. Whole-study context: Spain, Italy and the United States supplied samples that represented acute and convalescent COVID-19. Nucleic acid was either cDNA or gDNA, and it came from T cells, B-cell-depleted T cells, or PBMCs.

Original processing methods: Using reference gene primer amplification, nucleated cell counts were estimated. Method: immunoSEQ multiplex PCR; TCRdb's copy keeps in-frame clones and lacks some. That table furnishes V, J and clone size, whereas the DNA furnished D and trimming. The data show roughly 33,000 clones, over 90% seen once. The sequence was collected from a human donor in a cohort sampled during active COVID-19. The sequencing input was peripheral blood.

The chain's CDR3 is CASSRDRVSNQPQHF. Here the CDR3 DNA reads TGTGCCAGTAGTAGGGACAGGGTAAGCAATCAGCCCCAGCATTTT. This chain joins TRBV19 and TRBJ1-5; 9 nucleotides align to TRBD1. Per the germline V gene, CDR1 is LNHDA and CDR2 is SQIVND (reference sequence). V trimming: 4 bases; J trimming: 1 base; junction bases outside the gene matches: 2. The CDR3 totals 15 residues.